These T cell receptor beta chains were read from a single sample in a study of blood T cells in healthy people across ages. One entry per CDR3 protein results from TCRdb running MiXCR on the 5' RACE reads. The data hold roughly 930,000 distinct CDR3 sequences, with under 50% observed a single time. Sample: blood. Receptor source: a man aged 25-45 years in good health. The CDR3 runs from the conserved cysteine through the conserved F or W. D genes are given only for firm matches. Some rows have no size entry. The others give once, few or many, or a class for an expanded clone.

clone size	V gene	D gene	J gene	CDR3 protein	CDR3 DNA
few	TRBV7-9	TRBD1	TRBJ1-5	CASSLEGAGVHQPQHF	TGTGCCAGCAGCTTAGAGGGGGCAGGGGTGCATCAGCCCCAGCATTTT
few	TRBV29-1	-	TRBJ2-7	CSVVPNHRDYEQYF	TGCAGCGTTGTCCCAAACCACAGGGACTACGAGCAGTACTTC
-	TRBV27	-	TRBJ2-7	CASSPNRVRDYEQYF	TGTGCCAGCAGTCCAAATAGGGTCAGGGACTACGAGCAGTACTTC
-	TRBV10-3	TRBD1	TRBJ2-7	CAISDGTGGYEQYF	TGTGCCATCAGTGATGGGACAGGGGGATACGAGCAGTACTTC
-	TRBV2	TRBD2	TRBJ2-1	CASSDLAGLRHNEQFF	TGTGCCAGCAGTGATCTAGCGGGGCTCAGACACAATGAGCAGTTCTTC
-	TRBV20-1	TRBD1	TRBJ1-5	CSASGTGNQPQHF	TGCAGTGCTAGCGGGACAGGCAATCAGCCCCAGCATTTT
-	TRBV6-2/TRBV6-3	-	TRBJ2-2	CASSYTRANTGELFF	TGTGCCAGCAGTTACACCAGGGCAAACACCGGGGAGCTGTTTTTT
-	TRBV30	-	TRBJ1-5	CAWSVQGKGGNQPQHF	TGTGCCTGGAGTGTGCAGGGAAAGGGAGGCAATCAGCCCCAGCATTTT
few	TRBV9	-	TRBJ2-7	CASSVGPGGAYEQYF	TGTGCCAGCAGCGTAGGCCCAGGTGGGGCCTACGAGCAGTACTTC
few	TRBV20-1	TRBD2	TRBJ2-1	CSAREASGKYNEQFF	TGCAGTGCTAGAGAAGCTAGCGGGAAATACAATGAGCAGTTCTTC
-	TRBV20-1	-	TRBJ1-5	CSAQQGLKDQPQHF	TGCAGTGCTCAACAGGGTCTCAAGGATCAGCCCCAGCATTTT
few	TRBV6-2/TRBV6-3	TRBD1	TRBJ2-7	CASSYATWTGRSYEQYF	TGTGCCAGCAGCTACGCCACTTGGACAGGGCGCTCCTACGAGCAGTACTTC
-	TRBV20-1	TRBD1	TRBJ2-7	CSARPRPGQGQSYEQYF	TGCAGTGCTAGACCCAGGCCGGGACAGGGGCAATCCTACGAGCAGTACTTC